A single TCR beta chain is shown here with its context. No antigen is known for it. Per the germline V gene (reference sequence), MNHEY is the CDR1 and SMNVEV is the CDR2. Taken from cysteine to phenylalanine, the CDR3 has 15 residues. No DNA sequence was recorded. This entry belongs to a study of diagnostic markers for celiac disease (dated by TCRdb to between 2020 and 2021). The sequencer was an Illumina MiSeq. Following reprocessing of the reads by TCRdb, the data hold one row per CDR3 protein sequence and no DNA is available. The table for this sample records 1,200 to 1,500 distinct CDR3 sequences. The top ten clones comprise approximately 16% of the sample.

The sample comprised either unsorted cells or a sorted T cell fraction (not recorded which). This TCR was recovered from a human donor. The receptor chain draws on TRBV27 and TRBJ1-5; checking the TCRdb D call of TRBD1 is not possible without DNA. For the CDR3, the sequence is CASSTGAHSNQPQHF.